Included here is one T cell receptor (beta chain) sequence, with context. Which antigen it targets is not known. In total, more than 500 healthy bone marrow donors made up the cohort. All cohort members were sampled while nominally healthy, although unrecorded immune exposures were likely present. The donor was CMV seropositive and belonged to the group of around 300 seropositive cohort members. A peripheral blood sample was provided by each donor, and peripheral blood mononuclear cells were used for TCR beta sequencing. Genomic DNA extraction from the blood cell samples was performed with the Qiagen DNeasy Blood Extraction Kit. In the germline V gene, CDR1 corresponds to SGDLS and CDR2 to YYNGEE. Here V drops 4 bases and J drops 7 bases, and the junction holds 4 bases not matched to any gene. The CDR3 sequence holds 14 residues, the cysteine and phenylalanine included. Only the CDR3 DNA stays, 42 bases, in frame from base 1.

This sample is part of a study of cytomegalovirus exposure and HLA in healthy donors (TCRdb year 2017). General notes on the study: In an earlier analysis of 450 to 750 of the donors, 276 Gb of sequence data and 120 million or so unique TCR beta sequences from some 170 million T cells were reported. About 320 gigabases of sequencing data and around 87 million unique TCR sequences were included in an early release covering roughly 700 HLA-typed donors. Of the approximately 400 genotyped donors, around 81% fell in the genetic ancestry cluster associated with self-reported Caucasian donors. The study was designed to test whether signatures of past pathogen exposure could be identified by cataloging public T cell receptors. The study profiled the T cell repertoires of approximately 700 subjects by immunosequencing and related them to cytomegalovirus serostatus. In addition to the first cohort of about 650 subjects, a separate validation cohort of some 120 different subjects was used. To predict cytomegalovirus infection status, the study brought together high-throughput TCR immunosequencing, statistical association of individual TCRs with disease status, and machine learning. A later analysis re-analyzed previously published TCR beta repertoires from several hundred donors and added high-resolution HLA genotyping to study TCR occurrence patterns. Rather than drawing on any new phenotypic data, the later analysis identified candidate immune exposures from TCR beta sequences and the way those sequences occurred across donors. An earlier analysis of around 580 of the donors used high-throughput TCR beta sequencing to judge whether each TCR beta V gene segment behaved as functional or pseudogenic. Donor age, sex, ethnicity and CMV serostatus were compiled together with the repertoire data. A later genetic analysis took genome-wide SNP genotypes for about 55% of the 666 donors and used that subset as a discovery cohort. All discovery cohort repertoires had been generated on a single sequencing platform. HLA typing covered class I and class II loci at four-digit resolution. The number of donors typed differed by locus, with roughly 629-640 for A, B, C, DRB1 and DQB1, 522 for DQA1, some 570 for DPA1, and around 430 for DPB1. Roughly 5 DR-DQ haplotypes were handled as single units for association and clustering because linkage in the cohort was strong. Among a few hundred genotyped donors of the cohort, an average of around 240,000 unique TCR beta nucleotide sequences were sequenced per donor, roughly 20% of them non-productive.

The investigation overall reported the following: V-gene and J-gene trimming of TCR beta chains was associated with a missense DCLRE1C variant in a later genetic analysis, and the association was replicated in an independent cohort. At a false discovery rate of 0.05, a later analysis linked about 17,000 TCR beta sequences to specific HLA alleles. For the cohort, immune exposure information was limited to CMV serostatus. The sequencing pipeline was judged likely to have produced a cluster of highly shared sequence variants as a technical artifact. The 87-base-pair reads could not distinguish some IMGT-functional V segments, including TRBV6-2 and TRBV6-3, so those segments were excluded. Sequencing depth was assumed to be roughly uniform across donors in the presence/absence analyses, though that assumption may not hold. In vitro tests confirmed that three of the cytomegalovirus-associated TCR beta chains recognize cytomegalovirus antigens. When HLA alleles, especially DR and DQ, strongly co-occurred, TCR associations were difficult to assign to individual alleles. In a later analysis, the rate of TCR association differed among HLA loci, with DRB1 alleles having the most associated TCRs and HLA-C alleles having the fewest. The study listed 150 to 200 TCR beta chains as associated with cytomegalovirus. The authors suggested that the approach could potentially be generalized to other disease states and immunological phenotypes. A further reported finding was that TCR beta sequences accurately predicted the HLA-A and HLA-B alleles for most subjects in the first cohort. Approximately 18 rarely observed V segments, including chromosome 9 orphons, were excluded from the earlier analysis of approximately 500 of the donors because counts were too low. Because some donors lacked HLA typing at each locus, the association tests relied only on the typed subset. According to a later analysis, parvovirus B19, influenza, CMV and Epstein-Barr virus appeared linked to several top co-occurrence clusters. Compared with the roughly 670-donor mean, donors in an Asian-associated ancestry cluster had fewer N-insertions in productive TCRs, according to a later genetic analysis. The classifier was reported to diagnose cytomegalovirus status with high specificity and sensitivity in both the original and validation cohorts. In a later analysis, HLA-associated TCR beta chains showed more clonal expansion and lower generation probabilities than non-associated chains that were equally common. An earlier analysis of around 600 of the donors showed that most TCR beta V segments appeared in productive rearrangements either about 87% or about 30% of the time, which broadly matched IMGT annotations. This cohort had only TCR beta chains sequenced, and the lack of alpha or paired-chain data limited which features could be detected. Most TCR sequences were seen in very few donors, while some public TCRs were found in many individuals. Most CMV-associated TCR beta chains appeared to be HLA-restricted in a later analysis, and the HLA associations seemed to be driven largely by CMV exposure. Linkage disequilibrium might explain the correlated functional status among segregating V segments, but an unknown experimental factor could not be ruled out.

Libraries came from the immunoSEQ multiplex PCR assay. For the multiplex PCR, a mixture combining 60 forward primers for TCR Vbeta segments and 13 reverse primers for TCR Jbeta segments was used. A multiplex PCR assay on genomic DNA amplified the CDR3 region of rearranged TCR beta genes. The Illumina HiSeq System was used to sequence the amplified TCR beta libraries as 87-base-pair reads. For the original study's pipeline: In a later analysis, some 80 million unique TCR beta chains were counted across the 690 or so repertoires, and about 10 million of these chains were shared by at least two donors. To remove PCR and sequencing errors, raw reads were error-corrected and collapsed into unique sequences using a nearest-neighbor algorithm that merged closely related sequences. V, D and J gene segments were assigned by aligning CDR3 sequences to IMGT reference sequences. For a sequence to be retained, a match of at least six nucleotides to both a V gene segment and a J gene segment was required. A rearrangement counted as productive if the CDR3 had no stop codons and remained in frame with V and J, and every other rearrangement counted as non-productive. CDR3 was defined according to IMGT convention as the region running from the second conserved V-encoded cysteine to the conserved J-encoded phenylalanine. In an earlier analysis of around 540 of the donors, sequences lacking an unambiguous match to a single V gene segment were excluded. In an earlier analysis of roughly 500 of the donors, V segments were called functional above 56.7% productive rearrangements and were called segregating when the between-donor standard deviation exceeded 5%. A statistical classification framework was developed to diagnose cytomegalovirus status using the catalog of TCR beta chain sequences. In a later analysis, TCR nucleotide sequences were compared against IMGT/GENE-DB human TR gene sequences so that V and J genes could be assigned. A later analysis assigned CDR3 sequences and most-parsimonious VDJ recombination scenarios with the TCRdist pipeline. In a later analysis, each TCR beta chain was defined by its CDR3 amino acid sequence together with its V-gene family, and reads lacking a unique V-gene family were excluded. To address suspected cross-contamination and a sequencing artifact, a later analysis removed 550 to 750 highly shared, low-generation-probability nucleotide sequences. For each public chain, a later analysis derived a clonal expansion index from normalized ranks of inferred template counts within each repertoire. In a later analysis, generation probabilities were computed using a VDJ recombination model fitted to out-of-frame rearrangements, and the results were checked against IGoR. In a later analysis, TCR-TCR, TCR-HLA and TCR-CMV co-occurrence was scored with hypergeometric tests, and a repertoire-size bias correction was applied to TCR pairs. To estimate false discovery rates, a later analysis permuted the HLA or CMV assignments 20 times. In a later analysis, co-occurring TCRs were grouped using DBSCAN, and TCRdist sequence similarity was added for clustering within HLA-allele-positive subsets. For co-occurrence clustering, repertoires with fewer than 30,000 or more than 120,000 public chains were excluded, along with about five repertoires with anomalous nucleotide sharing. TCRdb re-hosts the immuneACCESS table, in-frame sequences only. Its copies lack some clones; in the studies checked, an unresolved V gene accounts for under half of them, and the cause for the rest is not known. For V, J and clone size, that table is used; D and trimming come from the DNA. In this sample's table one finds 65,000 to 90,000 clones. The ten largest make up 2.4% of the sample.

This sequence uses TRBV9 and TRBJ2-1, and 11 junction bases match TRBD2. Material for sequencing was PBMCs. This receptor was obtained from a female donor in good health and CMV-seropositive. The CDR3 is CASSLAGGINEQFF. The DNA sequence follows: TGTGCCAGCAGCTTAGCGGGAGGGATTAATGAGCAGTTCTTC.